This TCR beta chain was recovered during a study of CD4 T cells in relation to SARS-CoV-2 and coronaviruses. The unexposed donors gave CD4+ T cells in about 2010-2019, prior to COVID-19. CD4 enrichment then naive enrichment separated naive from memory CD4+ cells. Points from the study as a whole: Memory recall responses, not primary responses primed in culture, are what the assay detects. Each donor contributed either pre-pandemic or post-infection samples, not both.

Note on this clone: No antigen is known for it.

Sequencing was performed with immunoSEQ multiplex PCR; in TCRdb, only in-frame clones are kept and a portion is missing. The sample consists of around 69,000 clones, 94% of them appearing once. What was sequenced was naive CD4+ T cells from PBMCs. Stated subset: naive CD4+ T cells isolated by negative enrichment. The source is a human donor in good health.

CDR3 amino acids: CSVERLAGGPVDEQFF. In DNA form, the CDR3 reads TGCAGCGTTGAGAGACTAGCGGGAGGGCCTGTCGATGAGCAGTTCTTC. The rearrangement uses TRBV29-1 and TRBJ2-1, with 14 bases aligning to TRBD2. The CDR3 covers 16 residues. Germline V gene lookup returns CDR1 SQVTM and CDR2 ANQGSEA. The V gene end was trimmed by 3 bases and the J gene end by 8 bases; junction bases not matched to a gene: 9.